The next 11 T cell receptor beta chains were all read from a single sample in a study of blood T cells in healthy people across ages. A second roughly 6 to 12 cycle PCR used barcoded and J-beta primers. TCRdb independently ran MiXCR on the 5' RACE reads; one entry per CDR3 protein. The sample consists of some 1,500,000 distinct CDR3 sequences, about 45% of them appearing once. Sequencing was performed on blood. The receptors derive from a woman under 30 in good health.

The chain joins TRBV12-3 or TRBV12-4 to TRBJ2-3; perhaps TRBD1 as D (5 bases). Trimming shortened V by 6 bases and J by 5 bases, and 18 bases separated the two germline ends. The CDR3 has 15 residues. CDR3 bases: TGTGCCAGCAGCCTTACGGCAGGGTTCTTAGATACGCAGTATTTT. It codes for CASSLTAGFLDTQYF.

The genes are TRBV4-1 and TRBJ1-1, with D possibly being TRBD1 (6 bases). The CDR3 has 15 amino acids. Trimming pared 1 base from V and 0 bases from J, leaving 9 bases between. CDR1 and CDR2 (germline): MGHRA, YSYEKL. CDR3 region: CASSQGTEMNTEAFF. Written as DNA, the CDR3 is TGCGCCAGCAGCCAAGGGACAGAAATGAACACTGAAGCTTTCTTT.

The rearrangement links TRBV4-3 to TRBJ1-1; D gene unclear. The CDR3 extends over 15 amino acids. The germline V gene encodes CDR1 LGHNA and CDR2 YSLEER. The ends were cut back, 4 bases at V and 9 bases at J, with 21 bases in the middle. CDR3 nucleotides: TGCGCCAGCAGCCCCGGAGAGGTTGGCATTGCCCAAGCTTTCTTT. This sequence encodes CASSPGEVGIAQAFF.

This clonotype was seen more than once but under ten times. This chain's CDR3 is CASRDGQALGEKLFF. Here the CDR3 DNA reads TGTGCCAGCAGGGACGGACAGGCGCTAGGGGAAAAACTGTTTTTT. This chain links TRBV12-3 or TRBV12-4 with TRBJ1-4, with 7 bases that match TRBD1. J gave up 8 bases and V 6 bases, and 12 bases lay outside the gene matches. CDR3 length equals 15 residues.

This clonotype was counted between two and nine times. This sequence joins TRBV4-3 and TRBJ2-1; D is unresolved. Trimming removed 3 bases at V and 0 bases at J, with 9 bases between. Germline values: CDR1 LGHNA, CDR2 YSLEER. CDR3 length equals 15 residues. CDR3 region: CASSHPRSSYNEQFF. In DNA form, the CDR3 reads TGCGCCAGCAGCCACCCCCGGAGCTCCTACAATGAGCAGTTCTTC.

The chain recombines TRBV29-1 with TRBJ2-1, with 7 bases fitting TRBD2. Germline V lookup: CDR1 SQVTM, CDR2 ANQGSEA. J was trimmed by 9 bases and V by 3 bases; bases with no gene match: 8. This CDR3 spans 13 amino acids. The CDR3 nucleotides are TGCAGCGTTGAGGGAGGGAGCATTACTGAGCAGTTCTTC. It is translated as CSVEGGSITEQFF.

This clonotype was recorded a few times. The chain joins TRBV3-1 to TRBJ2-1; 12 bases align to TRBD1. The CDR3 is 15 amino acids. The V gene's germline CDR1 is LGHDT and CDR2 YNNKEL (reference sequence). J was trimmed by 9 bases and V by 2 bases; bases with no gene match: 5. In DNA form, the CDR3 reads TGTGCCAGCAGCCAACCGGGACAGGGGGCCAGTGAGCAGTTCTTC. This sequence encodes CASSQPGQGASEQFF.

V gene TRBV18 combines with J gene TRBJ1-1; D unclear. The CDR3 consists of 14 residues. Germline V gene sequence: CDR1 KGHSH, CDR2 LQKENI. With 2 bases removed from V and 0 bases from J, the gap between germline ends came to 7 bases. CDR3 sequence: CASSPKKMNTEAFF. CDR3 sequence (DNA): TGTGCCAGCTCACCAAAGAAGATGAACACTGAAGCTTTCTTT. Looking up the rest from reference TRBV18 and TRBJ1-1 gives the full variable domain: NAGVMQNPRHLVRRRGQEARLRCSPMKGHSHVYWYRQLPEEGLKFMVYLQKENIIDESGMPKERFSAEFPKEGPSILRIQQVVRGDSAAYFCASSPKKMNTEAFFGQGTRLTVV.

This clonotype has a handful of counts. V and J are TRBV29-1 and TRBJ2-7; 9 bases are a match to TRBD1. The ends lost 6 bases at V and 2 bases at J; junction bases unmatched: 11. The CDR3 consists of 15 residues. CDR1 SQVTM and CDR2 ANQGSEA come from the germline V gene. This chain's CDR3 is CSVSPRWTGAYEQYF. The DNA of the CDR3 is TGCAGCGTGTCCCCTCGGTGGACAGGGGCCTACGAGCAGTACTTC.

The CDR3 DNA follows: TGCAGTGCCGAGACAGGTTCCAGCGTTTCCTACGAGCAGTACTTC. Its protein product is CSAETGSSVSYEQYF. J is TRBJ2-7 and V is TRBV20-1, with TRBD1 as a possible D gene (6 bases). The germline gives CDR1 DFQATT, CDR2 SNEGSKA (reference sequence). Trimming pared 6 bases from V and 1 base from J, leaving 19 bases between. The CDR3 covers 15 residues.

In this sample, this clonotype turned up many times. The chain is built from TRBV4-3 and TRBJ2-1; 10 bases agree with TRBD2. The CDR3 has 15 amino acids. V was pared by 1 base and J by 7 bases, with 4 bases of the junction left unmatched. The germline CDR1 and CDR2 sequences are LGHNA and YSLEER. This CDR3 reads CASSQASGSSNEQFF. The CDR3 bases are TGCGCCAGCAGCCAAGCTAGCGGGAGTAGTAATGAGCAGTTCTTC.